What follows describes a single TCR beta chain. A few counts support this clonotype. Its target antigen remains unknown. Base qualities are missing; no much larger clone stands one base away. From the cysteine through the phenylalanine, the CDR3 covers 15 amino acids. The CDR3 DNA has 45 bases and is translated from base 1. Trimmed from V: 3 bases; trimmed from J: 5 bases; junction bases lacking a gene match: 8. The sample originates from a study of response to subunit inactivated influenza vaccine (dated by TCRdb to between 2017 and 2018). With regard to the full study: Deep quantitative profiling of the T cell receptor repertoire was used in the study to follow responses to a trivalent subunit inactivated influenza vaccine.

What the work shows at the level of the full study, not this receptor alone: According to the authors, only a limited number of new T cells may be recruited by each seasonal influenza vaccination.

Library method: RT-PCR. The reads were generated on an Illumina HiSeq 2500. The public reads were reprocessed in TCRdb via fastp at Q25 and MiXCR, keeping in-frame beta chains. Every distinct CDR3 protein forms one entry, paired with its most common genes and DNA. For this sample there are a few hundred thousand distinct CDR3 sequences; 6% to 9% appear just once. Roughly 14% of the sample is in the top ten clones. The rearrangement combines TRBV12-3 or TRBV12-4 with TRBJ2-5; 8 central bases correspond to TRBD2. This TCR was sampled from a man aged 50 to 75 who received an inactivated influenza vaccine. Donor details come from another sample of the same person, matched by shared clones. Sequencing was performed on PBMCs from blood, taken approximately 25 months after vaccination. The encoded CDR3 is CASSFLAGGGETQYF. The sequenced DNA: TGTGCCAGCAGTTTTCTGGCGGGAGGCGGTGAGACCCAGTACTTC.